This is a list of T cell receptor beta chains from one sample in a study of radiation and T cells in renal cell carcinoma. The table came from immunoSEQ multiplex PCR; TCRdb's copy has only in-frame clones and leaves some out. The sample yields more than 95,000 clones, around 85% seen once. Here the sequenced sample was blood, taken from a patient whose treatment included radiotherapy and nephrectomy. These receptors were obtained from a man in his forties or fifties with renal cell carcinoma. Both conserved end residues are part of each CDR3. The order of the fields is V gene, D gene, J gene, clone size, CDR3 protein, CDR3 DNA. D genes are given only for firm matches. Clone size is given for some rows only: seen once, a few or many times, or a class if the clone is expanded.

TRBV27	TRBD2	TRBJ2-2	-	CASSTQREGRHGELFF	TGTGCCAGCAGTACCCAGCGGGAGGGCCGTCACGGGGAGCTGTTTTTT
TRBV19	-	TRBJ1-2	once	CARGTLYGYTF	TGTGCCAGAGGGACCCTATATGGCTACACCTTC
TRBV18	-	TRBJ2-3	-	CASSQGNSLSTDTQYF	TGTGCCAGCTCTCAAGGGAATTCGTTAAGCACAGATACGCAGTATTTT
TRBV4-1	-	TRBJ2-2	-	CASSQDRLTPGTGELFF	TGCGCCAGCAGCCAAGATAGACTAACTCCGGGCACCGGGGAGCTGTTTTTT
TRBV9	-	TRBJ2-1	-	CASSSPLGGSYNEQFF	TGTGCCAGCAGCTCTCCCTTGGGGGGCTCCTACAATGAGCAGTTCTTC
TRBV30	-	TRBJ1-5	-	CAWSVRGWGGKGQPQHF	TGTGCCTGGAGTGTACGGGGTTGGGGAGGGAAAGGACAGCCCCAGCATTTT
TRBV11-2	TRBD1	TRBJ2-7	-	CASSVGGTGYYEQYF	TGTGCCAGCAGCGTCGGCGGGACAGGGTACTACGAGCAGTACTTC
TRBV5-1	-	TRBJ2-3	-	CASSLNSLSDTQYF	TGCGCCAGCAGCTTGAACTCTCTCTCAGATACGCAGTATTTT
TRBV27	-	TRBJ1-1	-	CASSLTLTDTEAFF	TGTGCCAGCAGTCTTACGCTAACAGACACTGAAGCTTTCTTT
TRBV9	-	TRBJ2-2	-	CASSVVGGPAAGELFF	TGTGCCAGCAGCGTAGTGGGGGGCCCAGCGGCCGGGGAGCTGTTTTTT
TRBV2	-	TRBJ2-6	-	CASSETPASGANVLTF	TGTGCCAGCAGTGAGACCCCAGCCTCTGGGGCCAACGTCCTGACTTTC
TRBV4-3	-	TRBJ1-1	few	CASSQVGGYGTEAFF	TGCGCCAGCAGCCAAGTTGGGGGGTACGGCACTGAAGCTTTCTTT
TRBV6-5	-	TRBJ2-3	-	CASSLRDSRLGDTQYF	TGTGCCAGCAGTTTGCGGGACTCACGCCTCGGGGATACGCAGTATTTT
TRBV19	TRBD2	TRBJ2-5	-	CASSPRVAGIPETQYF	TGTGCCAGTAGTCCCCGGGTAGCGGGGATCCCAGAGACCCAGTACTTC